These T cell receptor beta chains were read from a single sample in a study of cytomegalovirus exposure and HLA in healthy donors. Sequencing used immunoSEQ multiplex PCR; TCRdb keeps in-frame clones, though not all of them. The table records 100,000 to 150,000 clones, 72% of them present only once. The specimen sequenced was PBMCs. The receptor set was obtained from a young man in good health and CMV-seronegative. The CDR3 runs from the conserved cysteine through the conserved F or W. Each record gives: D gene, V gene, J gene, clone size, CDR3 DNA, CDR3 protein. The D gene is left open where the match is weak. Expanded clones get a size class; other rows say once, few or many, or leave the size out.

d_call: TRBD2
v_call: TRBV6-4
j_call: TRBJ2-3
clone_size: few
cdr3_nt: TGTGCCAGCAGTGCCGGGACTAGCGGGGCAGATACGCAGTATTTT
cdr3_aa: CASSAGTSGADTQYF

d_call: -
v_call: TRBV2
j_call: TRBJ2-5
clone_size: -
cdr3_nt: TGTGCCAGCAGGATCGTAGGTGGAGAAGAGACCCAGTACTTC
cdr3_aa: CASRIVGGEETQYF

d_call: -
v_call: TRBV28
j_call: TRBJ2-7
clone_size: -
cdr3_nt: TGTGCCAGCAGTTTATTGCCAGGGAACTACGAGCAGTACTTC
cdr3_aa: CASSLLPGNYEQYF

d_call: -
v_call: TRBV4-1
j_call: TRBJ2-7
clone_size: -
cdr3_nt: TGCGCCAGCAGCCAAGTCCGGGAGACCTACGAGCAGTACTTC
cdr3_aa: CASSQVRETYEQYF

d_call: -
v_call: TRBV9
j_call: TRBJ2-5
clone_size: once
cdr3_nt: TGTGCCAGCACCCGAGGGGGGGGCCCCGATGAGACCCAGTACTTC
cdr3_aa: CASTRGGGPDETQYF

d_call: TRBD1
v_call: TRBV19
j_call: TRBJ1-5
clone_size: -
cdr3_nt: TGTGCCAGTATGACCACAGGGGCTGGGAATCAGCCCCAGCATTTT
cdr3_aa: CASMTTGAGNQPQHF

d_call: TRBD1
v_call: TRBV2
j_call: TRBJ2-1
clone_size: few
cdr3_nt: TGTGCCAGCACTCATCGTCCGGGACAGGGCTACAATGAGCAGTTCTTC
cdr3_aa: CASTHRPGQGYNEQFF

d_call: -
v_call: TRBV27
j_call: TRBJ2-7
clone_size: -
cdr3_nt: TGTGCCAGCAGTTTATCCTGGACAGTGTCAACGCTAACCTACGAGCAGTACTTC
cdr3_aa: CASSLSWTVSTLTYEQYF

d_call: -
v_call: TRBV14
j_call: TRBJ2-2
clone_size: -
cdr3_nt: TGTGCCAGCAGCCTTATCAGCGGGGAGCTGTTTTTT
cdr3_aa: CASSLISGELFF

d_call: TRBD1
v_call: TRBV9
j_call: TRBJ2-3
clone_size: -
cdr3_nt: TGTGCCAGCAGCGCAGGCTACCTTAGTCGGGGGACAGGGAGCACAGATACGCAGTATTTT
cdr3_aa: CASSAGYLSRGTGSTDTQYF

d_call: TRBD1
v_call: TRBV18
j_call: TRBJ1-2
clone_size: -
cdr3_nt: TGTGCCAGCTCACCACTTCCGACAGGGGACAACTATGGCTACACCTTC
cdr3_aa: CASSPLPTGDNYGYTF

d_call: TRBD1
v_call: TRBV11-2
j_call: TRBJ2-2
clone_size: once
cdr3_nt: TGTGCCAGCAGCGTTCGGGGGACAGGGTTCGCGAACACCGGGGAGCTGTTTTTT
cdr3_aa: CASSVRGTGFANTGELFF

d_call: TRBD1
v_call: TRBV6-5
j_call: TRBJ2-7
clone_size: once
cdr3_nt: TGTGCCAGCAGCCTACTCCCAGGGGGACAGTACGAGCAGTACTTC
cdr3_aa: CASSLLPGGQYEQYF

d_call: TRBD2
v_call: TRBV20-1
j_call: TRBJ2-2
clone_size: -
cdr3_nt: TGCAGTGCTACGGGAGGCGGGGAGCTGTTTTTT
cdr3_aa: CSATGGGELFF

d_call: TRBD1
v_call: TRBV28
j_call: TRBJ2-2
clone_size: few
cdr3_nt: TGTGCCAGCAGAAAAGACAGGGGGTGGAACACCGGGGAGCTGTTTTTT
cdr3_aa: CASRKDRGWNTGELFF

d_call: -
v_call: TRBV9
j_call: TRBJ1-2
clone_size: -
cdr3_nt: TGTGCCAGCAGCGTACGGGGAGATGGCTACACCTTC
cdr3_aa: CASSVRGDGYTF

d_call: TRBD1
v_call: TRBV5-4
j_call: TRBJ1-1
clone_size: -
cdr3_nt: TGTGCCAGCAGCTTAGTCCAGGGGGCGCGCACTGAAGCTTTCTTT
cdr3_aa: CASSLVQGARTEAFF

d_call: TRBD1
v_call: TRBV28
j_call: TRBJ1-3
clone_size: -
cdr3_nt: TGTGCCGGGCTGGACAGGGCTGGAAACACCATATATTTT
cdr3_aa: CAGLDRAGNTIYF

d_call: -
v_call: TRBV11-1
j_call: TRBJ1-2
clone_size: -
cdr3_nt: TGTGCCAGCAGCTTAGACCATGACATAGGCGTCTATGGCTACACCTTC
cdr3_aa: CASSLDHDIGVYGYTF

d_call: -
v_call: TRBV9
j_call: TRBJ2-6
clone_size: -
cdr3_nt: TGTGCCAGCAGCGTAAGGGGGGGGTTCGGGGCCAACGTCCTGACTTTC
cdr3_aa: CASSVRGGFGANVLTF

d_call: TRBD2
v_call: TRBV18
j_call: TRBJ2-1
clone_size: few
cdr3_nt: TGTGCCAGCTCACCACCGGCTAGCGGGGGGGCCTCCTACAATGAGCAGTTCTTC
cdr3_aa: CASSPPASGGASYNEQFF

d_call: -
v_call: TRBV30
j_call: TRBJ2-7
clone_size: once
cdr3_nt: TGTGCCTGGAGTATTAGCGGAGCCTACGAGCAGTACTTC
cdr3_aa: CAWSISGAYEQYF

d_call: TRBD2
v_call: TRBV10-3
j_call: TRBJ2-1
clone_size: -
cdr3_nt: TGTGCCATCAGTGAAGGGCGGGGGGGAAGCAATGAGCAGTTCTTC
cdr3_aa: CAISEGRGGSNEQFF

d_call: TRBD1
v_call: TRBV6-6
j_call: TRBJ2-3
clone_size: -
cdr3_nt: TGTGCCAGCAGCCAAGGGACAGCTAGCACAGATACGCAGTATTTT
cdr3_aa: CASSQGTASTDTQYF

d_call: -
v_call: TRBV2
j_call: TRBJ1-1
clone_size: -
cdr3_nt: TGTGCCAGCAGATCCCAAGGGGCACAGAATGAAGCTTTCTTT
cdr3_aa: CASRSQGAQNEAFF

d_call: TRBD1
v_call: TRBV7-2
j_call: TRBJ2-7
clone_size: -
cdr3_nt: TGTGCCAGCAGGCGGGACAGGAGATTGTACGAGCAGTACTTC
cdr3_aa: CASRRDRRLYEQYF

d_call: TRBD1
v_call: TRBV10-2
j_call: TRBJ1-6
clone_size: -
cdr3_nt: TGCGCCAGCAGTGAGTTTGCAGGGGGGAATTCACCCCTCCACTTT
cdr3_aa: CASSEFAGGNSPLHF

d_call: TRBD1
v_call: TRBV7-2
j_call: TRBJ1-6
clone_size: few
cdr3_nt: TGTGCCAGCACCCAACAGGGGGTTGGTGGTTCACCCCTCCACTTT
cdr3_aa: CASTQQGVGGSPLHF

d_call: -
v_call: TRBV10-3
j_call: TRBJ2-7
clone_size: -
cdr3_nt: TGTGCCATCAGTGAGTCGGGGACACGGCAGTACTTC
cdr3_aa: CAISESGTRQYF

d_call: TRBD1
v_call: TRBV6-1
j_call: TRBJ2-7
clone_size: -
cdr3_nt: TGTGCCAGCCGGGACAGGGACAACGAGCAGTACTTC
cdr3_aa: CASRDRDNEQYF

d_call: TRBD1
v_call: TRBV6-5
j_call: TRBJ1-5
clone_size: few
cdr3_nt: TGTGCCAGCAGTCTCAGCGGGGGGACAGGTCAGCCCCAGCATTTT
cdr3_aa: CASSLSGGTGQPQHF

d_call: TRBD1
v_call: TRBV28
j_call: TRBJ2-7
clone_size: once
cdr3_nt: TGTGCCAGCAGTTCCCCGGGACAGGGGGCCTACGAGCAGTACTTC
cdr3_aa: CASSSPGQGAYEQYF

d_call: -
v_call: TRBV30
j_call: TRBJ1-1
clone_size: -
cdr3_nt: TGTGCCCTTAGAAGGGGGAACACTGAAGCTTTCTTT
cdr3_aa: CALRRGNTEAFF

d_call: -
v_call: TRBV6-6
j_call: TRBJ2-7
clone_size: few
cdr3_nt: TGTGCCAGCAGTGCGGGGGCTGGCTACGAGCAGTACTTC
cdr3_aa: CASSAGAGYEQYF

d_call: -
v_call: TRBV19
j_call: TRBJ2-6
clone_size: -
cdr3_nt: TGTGCCAGTCATTTAGGAGGGTCGAGTGGGGCCAACGTCCTGACTTTC
cdr3_aa: CASHLGGSSGANVLTF

d_call: TRBD1
v_call: TRBV6-6
j_call: TRBJ1-3
clone_size: few
cdr3_nt: TGTGCCAGCACGGTACAGGGGGTAGGAGCCATATATTTT
cdr3_aa: CASTVQGVGAIYF

d_call: TRBD1
v_call: TRBV5-1
j_call: TRBJ1-4
clone_size: -
cdr3_nt: TGCGCCAGCAGCCCGGGACAGGGCGGTAATGAAAAACTGTTTTTT
cdr3_aa: CASSPGQGGNEKLFF

d_call: TRBD1
v_call: TRBV4-3
j_call: TRBJ1-2
clone_size: few
cdr3_nt: TGCGCCAGCAGCCAAGATTTGACAGGGGGGAGCTATGGCTACACCTTC
cdr3_aa: CASSQDLTGGSYGYTF

d_call: TRBD1
v_call: TRBV6-1
j_call: TRBJ2-7
clone_size: -
cdr3_nt: TGTGCCAGCACTGGACAGGGGAGGTACGAGCAGTACTTC
cdr3_aa: CASTGQGRYEQYF

d_call: -
v_call: TRBV2
j_call: TRBJ1-4
clone_size: -
cdr3_nt: TGTGCCAGCAGTGAACAGGAAGAAAAACTGTTTTTT
cdr3_aa: CASSEQEEKLFF

d_call: TRBD2
v_call: TRBV5-1
j_call: TRBJ2-3
clone_size: -
cdr3_nt: TGCGCCAGCACCTCGGACGGGGGGGATACGCAGTATTTT
cdr3_aa: CASTSDGGDTQYF

d_call: -
v_call: TRBV11-2
j_call: TRBJ2-1
clone_size: -
cdr3_nt: TGTGCCAGCAGCCTCGAACGGGGGTTTCTGTTCTTC
cdr3_aa: CASSLERGFLFF

d_call: -
v_call: TRBV30
j_call: TRBJ1-1
clone_size: few
cdr3_nt: TGTGCCTGGAAACCCCACAGAGACGCTGAAGCTTTCTTT
cdr3_aa: CAWKPHRDAEAFF

d_call: TRBD1
v_call: TRBV7-2
j_call: TRBJ1-6
clone_size: -
cdr3_nt: TGTGCCAGCAGCCAAACAGGGGTCCTTATTAATTCACCCCTCCACTTT
cdr3_aa: CASSQTGVLINSPLHF

d_call: TRBD2
v_call: TRBV2
j_call: TRBJ2-3
clone_size: once
cdr3_nt: TGTGCCAGCAGTGAAACGGGACTAGCCGCAGATACGCAGTATTTT
cdr3_aa: CASSETGLAADTQYF

d_call: TRBD2
v_call: TRBV4-2
j_call: TRBJ2-3
clone_size: -
cdr3_nt: TGTGCCAGCAGCCCGTTGACTAGCGGGGGCACAGATACGCAGTATTTT
cdr3_aa: CASSPLTSGGTDTQYF

d_call: TRBD1
v_call: TRBV11-2
j_call: TRBJ2-3
clone_size: few
cdr3_nt: TGTGCCAGCAGCCAGGACAGGCACACAGATACGCAGTATTTT
cdr3_aa: CASSQDRHTDTQYF

d_call: -
v_call: TRBV30
j_call: TRBJ2-2
clone_size: -
cdr3_nt: TGTGCCTGGACAGGGTTTAGCAACGGGGAGCTGTTTTTT
cdr3_aa: CAWTGFSNGELFF